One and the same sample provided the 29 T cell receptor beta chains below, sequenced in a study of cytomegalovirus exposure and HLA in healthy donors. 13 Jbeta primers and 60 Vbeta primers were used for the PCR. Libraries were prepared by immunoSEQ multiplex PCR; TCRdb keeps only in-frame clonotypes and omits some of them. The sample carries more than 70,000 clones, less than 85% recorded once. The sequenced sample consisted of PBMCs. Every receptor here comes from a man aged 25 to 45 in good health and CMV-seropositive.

CDR3 in amino acids: CASTILSGFSTDTQYF. CDR3 bases: TGTGCCAGCACAATACTCTCGGGGTTTAGCACAGATACGCAGTATTTT. V is TRBV7-2 and J is TRBJ2-3; tentative D call: TRBD2 (5 bases). The germline V gene has CDR1 SGHTA and CDR2 FQGNSA. V dropped 7 bases and J dropped 0 bases, with 17 bases sitting between them. The CDR3 totals 16 residues.

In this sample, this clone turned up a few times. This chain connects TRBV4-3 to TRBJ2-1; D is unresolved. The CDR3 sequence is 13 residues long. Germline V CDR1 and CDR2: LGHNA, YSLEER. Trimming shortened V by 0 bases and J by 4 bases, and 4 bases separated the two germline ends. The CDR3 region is CASSQDIYNEQFF. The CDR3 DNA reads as TGCGCCAGCAGCCAAGACATTTACAATGAGCAGTTCTTC.

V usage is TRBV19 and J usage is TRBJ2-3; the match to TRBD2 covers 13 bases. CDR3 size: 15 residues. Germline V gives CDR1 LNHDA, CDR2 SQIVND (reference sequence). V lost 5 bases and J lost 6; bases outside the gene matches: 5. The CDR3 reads CASSQTSGRADTQYF. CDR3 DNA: TGTGCCAGTAGTCAAACTAGCGGGAGGGCGGATACGCAGTATTTT.

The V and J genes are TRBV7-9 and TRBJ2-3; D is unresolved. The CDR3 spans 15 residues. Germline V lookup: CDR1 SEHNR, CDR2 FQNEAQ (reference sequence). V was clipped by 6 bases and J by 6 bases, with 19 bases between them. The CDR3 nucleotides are TGTGCCAGCAGGCAAGTGTCCAGGCCTTACGATACGCAGTATTTT. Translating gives CASRQVSRPYDTQYF.

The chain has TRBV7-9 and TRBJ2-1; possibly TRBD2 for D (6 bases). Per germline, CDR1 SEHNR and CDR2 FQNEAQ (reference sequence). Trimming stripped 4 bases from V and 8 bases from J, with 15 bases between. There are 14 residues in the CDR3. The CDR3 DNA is TGTGCCAGCAGCTCCGGGTTAGCGGCCCATGAGCAGTTCTTC. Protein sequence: CASSSGLAAHEQFF.

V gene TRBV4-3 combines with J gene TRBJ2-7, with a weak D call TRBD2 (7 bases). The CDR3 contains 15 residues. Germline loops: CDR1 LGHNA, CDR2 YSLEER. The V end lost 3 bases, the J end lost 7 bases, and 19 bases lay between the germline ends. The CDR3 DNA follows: TGCGCCAGCAGCCAGGCCCCGGCGGGGGCGGAGGAGCAGTACTTC. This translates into CASSQAPAGAEEQYF.

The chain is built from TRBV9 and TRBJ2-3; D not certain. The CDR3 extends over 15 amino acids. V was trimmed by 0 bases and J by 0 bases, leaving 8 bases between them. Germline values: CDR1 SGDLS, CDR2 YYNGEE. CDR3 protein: CASSVDKASTDTQYF. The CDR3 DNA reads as TGTGCCAGCAGCGTAGATAAAGCGAGCACAGATACGCAGTATTTT.

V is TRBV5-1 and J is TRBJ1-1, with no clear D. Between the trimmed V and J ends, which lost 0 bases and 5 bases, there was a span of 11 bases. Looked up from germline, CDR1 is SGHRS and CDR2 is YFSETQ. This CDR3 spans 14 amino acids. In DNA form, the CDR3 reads TGCGCCAGCAGCTTGGCCCGGTTGTGGACTGAAGCTTTCTTT. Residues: CASSLARLWTEAFF.

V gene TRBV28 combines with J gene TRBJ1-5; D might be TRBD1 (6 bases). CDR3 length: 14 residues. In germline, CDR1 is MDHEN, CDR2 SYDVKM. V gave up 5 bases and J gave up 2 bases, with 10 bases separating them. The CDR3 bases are TGTGCCAGCAGTCGAAAGGGGGGCAATCAGCCCCAGCATTTT. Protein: CASSRKGGNQPQHF.

The CDR3 nucleotides read TGTGCCAGTAGTACCCACAGGGGTTTCTACGAGCAGTACTTC. Translated: CASSTHRGFYEQYF. V is TRBV19 and J is TRBJ2-7; 7 nucleotides line up with TRBD1. V lost 4 bases and J lost 3; bases outside the gene matches: 6. Germline assignment: CDR1 LNHDA and CDR2 SQIVND (reference sequence). CDR3 length: 14 amino acids.

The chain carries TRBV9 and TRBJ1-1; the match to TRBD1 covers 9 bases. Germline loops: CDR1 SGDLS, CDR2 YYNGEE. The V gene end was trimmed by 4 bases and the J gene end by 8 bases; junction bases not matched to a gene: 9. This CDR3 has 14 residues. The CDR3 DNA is TGTGCCAGCAGCCCGAGACAGGGGGAGGCCGAAGCTTTCTTT. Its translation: CASSPRQGEAEAFF.

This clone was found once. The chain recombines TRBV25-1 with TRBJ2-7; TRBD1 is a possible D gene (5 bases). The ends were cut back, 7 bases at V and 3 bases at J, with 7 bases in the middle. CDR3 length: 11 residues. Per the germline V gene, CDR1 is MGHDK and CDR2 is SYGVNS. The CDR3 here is CASIRGYEQYF. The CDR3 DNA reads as TGTGCCAGCATAAGGGGCTACGAGCAGTACTTC.

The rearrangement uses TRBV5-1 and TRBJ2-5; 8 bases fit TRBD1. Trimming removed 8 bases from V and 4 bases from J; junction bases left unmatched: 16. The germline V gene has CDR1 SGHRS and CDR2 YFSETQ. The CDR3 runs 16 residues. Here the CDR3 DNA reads TGCGCCAGTAAACCCAGGACGGGACAGGCCACAGAGACCCAGTACTTC. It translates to CASKPRTGQATETQYF. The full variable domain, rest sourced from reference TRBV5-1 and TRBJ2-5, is KAGVTQTPRYLIKTRGQQVTLSCSPISGHRSVSWYQQTPGQGLQFLFEYFSETQRNKGNFPGRFSGRQFSNSRSEMNVSTLELGDSALYLCASKPRTGQATETQYFGPGTRLLVL.

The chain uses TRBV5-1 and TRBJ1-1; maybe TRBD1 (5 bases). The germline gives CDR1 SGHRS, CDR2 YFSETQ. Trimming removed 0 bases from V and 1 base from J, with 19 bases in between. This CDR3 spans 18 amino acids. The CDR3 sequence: CASSLVSGYSPRNTEAFF. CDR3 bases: TGCGCCAGCAGCTTGGTGTCAGGGTATTCGCCCCGGAACACTGAAGCTTTCTTT.

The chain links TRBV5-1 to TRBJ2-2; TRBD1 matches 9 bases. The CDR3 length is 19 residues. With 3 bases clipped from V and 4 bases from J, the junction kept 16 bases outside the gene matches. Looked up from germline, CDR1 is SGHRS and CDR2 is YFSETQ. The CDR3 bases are TGCGCCAGCAGCTGGCGATCCGTTACCGGGACAGGGTCCACCGGGGAGCTGTTTTTT. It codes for CASSWRSVTGTGSTGELFF.

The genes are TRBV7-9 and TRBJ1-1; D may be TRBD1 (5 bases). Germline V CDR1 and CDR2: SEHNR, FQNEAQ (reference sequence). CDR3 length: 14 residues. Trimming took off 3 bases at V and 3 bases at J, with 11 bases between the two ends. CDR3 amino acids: CASSFGREDTEAFF. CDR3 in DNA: TGTGCCAGCAGCTTTGGCAGGGAAGACACTGAAGCTTTCTTT.

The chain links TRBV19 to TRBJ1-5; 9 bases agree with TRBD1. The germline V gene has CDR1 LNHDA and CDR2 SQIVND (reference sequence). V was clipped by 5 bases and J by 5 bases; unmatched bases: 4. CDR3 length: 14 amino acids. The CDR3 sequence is CASSEGQGHQPQHF. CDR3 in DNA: TGTGCCAGTAGTGAGGGACAGGGCCATCAGCCCCAGCATTTT.

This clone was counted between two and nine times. CDR3 coding DNA: TGCGCCAGCAGCGAGGGACTCTACTCCTACGAGCAGTACTTC. Translation gives CASSEGLYSYEQYF. This chain uses TRBV5-1 with TRBJ2-7, with D maybe TRBD2 (6 bases). The CDR3 sequence is 14 residues long. Between the trimmed V and J ends, which lost 4 bases and 0 bases, there was a span of 11 bases. Germline V gene data show CDR1 as SGHRS and CDR2 as YFSETQ.

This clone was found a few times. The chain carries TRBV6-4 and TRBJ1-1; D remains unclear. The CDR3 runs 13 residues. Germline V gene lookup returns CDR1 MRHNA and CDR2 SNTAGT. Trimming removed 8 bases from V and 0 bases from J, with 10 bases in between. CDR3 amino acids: CASRRELNTEAFF. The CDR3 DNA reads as TGTGCCAGCCGAAGGGAGCTGAACACTGAAGCTTTCTTT.

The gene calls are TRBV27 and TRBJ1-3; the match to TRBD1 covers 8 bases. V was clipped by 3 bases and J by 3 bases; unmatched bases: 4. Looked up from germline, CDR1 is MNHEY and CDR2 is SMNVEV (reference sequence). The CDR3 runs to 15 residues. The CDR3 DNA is TGTGCCAGCAGTTTTGGACAGGGCGGTGGAAACACCATATATTTT. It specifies CASSFGQGGGNTIYF.

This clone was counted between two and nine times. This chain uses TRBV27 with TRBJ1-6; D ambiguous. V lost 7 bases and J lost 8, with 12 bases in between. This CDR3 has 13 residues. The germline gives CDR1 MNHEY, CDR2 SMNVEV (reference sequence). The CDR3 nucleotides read TGTGCCAGCACGGGGAACCGGGATTCACCCCTCCACTTT. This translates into CASTGNRDSPLHF.

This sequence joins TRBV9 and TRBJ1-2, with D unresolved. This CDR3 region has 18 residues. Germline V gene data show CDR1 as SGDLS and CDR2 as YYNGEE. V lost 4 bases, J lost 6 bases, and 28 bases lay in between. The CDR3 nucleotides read TGTGCCAGCAGCCCCCGTGGAGGGCGGAACTTAGGGTTCCATGGCTACACCTTC. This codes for CASSPRGGRNLGFHGYTF.

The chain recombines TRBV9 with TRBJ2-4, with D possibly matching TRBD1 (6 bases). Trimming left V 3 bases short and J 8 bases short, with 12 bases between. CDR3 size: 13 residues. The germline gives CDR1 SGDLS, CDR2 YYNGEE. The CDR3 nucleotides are TGTGCCAGCAGCGGCTGGACAGAAGACATTCAGTACTTC. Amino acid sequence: CASSGWTEDIQYF.

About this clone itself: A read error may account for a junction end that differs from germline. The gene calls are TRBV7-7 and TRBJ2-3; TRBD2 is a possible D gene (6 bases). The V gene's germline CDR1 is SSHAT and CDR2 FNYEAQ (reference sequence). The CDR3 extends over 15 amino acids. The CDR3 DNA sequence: TGTGCTAGCAGCTTAGGCCCGGGGGGCACAGATACGCAGTATTTT. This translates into CASSLGPGGTDTQYF.

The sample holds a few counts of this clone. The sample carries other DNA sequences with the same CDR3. The CDR3 nucleotides read TGCGCCAGCAGCTTTCTAGCGGGGGCCTACAATGAGCAGTTCTTC. The encoded protein is CASSFLAGAYNEQFF. The rearrangement joins TRBV5-1 to TRBJ2-1; 10 nucleotides align to TRBD2. Germline V CDR1 and CDR2: SGHRS, YFSETQ. V lost 2 bases to trimming and J lost 2 bases; unmatched junction nucleotides: 1. CDR3 length: 15 amino acids.

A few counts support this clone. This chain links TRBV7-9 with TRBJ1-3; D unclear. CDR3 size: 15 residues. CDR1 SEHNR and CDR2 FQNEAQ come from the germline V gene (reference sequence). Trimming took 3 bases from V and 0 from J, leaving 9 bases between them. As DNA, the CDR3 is TGTGCCAGCAGCTTGGACGGGAGCTCTGGAAACACCATATATTTT. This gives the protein CASSLDGSSGNTIYF.

The DNA for the CDR3 is TGTGCCAGCAGCCAAGCAGGGATCACTGAAGCTTTCTTT. Translation gives CASSQAGITEAFF. The gene calls are TRBV4-2 and TRBJ1-1, with D maybe TRBD1 (5 bases). Germline CDR1 is LGHNA and CDR2 is YNFKEQ. With 1 base removed from V and 4 bases from J, the gap between germline ends came to 7 bases. The CDR3 covers 13 residues.

The DNA of the CDR3 is TGCGCCAGCAGCTTCCAGAGAGGGGGCTCTACTTACAATGAGCAGTTCTTC. Translated: CASSFQRGGSTYNEQFF. The chain couples TRBV5-1 to TRBJ2-1; 7 bases agree with TRBD1. The CDR3 contains 17 residues. The V and J ends lost 2 bases and 4 bases, in that order; junction bases with no gene match: 12. The germline V gene encodes CDR1 SGHRS and CDR2 YFSETQ.

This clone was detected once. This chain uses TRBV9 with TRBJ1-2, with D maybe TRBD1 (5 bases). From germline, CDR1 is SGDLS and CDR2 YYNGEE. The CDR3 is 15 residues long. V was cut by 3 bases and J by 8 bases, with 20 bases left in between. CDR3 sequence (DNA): TGTGCCAGCAGCGCCGAACTGAACAGGCTGGGGGGCTACACCTTC. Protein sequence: CASSAELNRLGGYTF.